This T cell receptor beta chain was retrieved from a study of blood T cells in healthy people across ages. General study results and limits: Any conclusive comparison of naive versus antigen-experienced cells was prevented by using unsorted PBMCs.

Per germline, CDR1 LNHNV and CDR2 YYDKDF (reference sequence). This CDR3 spans 14 amino acids. Deletions cut 0 bases from V and 8 bases from J, with 13 bases between. The table lists this clonotype with a few counts. Its antigen is unknown. PCR was performed a second time for about 6 to 12 cycles using a sample-barcoded 5' primer and a J-beta primer mix. TCRdb fed the 5' RACE reads into MiXCR, producing one record per CDR3 protein. The sample yields 2 million or so distinct CDR3 sequences, around 50% seen once. Sequencing was done on a sample of blood. The receptor was isolated from a middle-aged woman in good health. J is TRBJ1-2 and V is TRBV15, with a tentative D call TRBD1 (5 bases). Here the CDR3 reads CATSRDGGPIGYTF. The CDR3 DNA is TGTGCCACCAGCAGAGATGGGGGACCTATAGGCTACACCTTC.